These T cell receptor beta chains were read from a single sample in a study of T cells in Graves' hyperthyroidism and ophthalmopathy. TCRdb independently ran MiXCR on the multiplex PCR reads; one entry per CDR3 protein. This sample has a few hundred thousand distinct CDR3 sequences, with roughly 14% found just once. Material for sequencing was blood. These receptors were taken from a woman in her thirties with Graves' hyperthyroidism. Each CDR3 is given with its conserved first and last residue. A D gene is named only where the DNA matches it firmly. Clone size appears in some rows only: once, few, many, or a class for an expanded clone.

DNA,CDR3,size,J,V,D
TGCGCCAGCAGCCAAGAAGGAGGGCCAGGGGGATCCTACGAGCAGTACTTC,CASSQEGGPGGSYEQYF,few,TRBJ2-7,TRBV4-3,-
TGTGCCAGCAGTGAATTGGGCAGATTTAACTATGGCTACACCTTC,CASSELGRFNYGYTF,many,TRBJ1-2,TRBV6-1,-
TGCGCCAGCAGCATACCACGGTTGAACACTGAAGCTTTCTTT,CASSIPRLNTEAFF,-,TRBJ1-1,TRBV5-1,-
TGTGCCATCAGTGAGTCGGGACAAGAGGAGAACTTC,CAISESGQEENF,-,TRBJ2-7,TRBV10-3,-
TGTGCCACCAGAGGGTTATCGGGTCAGGGGGCCTACAATGAGCAGTTCTTC,CATRGLSGQGAYNEQFF,-,TRBJ2-1,TRBV15,TRBD1
TGTGCCAGCAGCACGGGGCCAGGGATAAACGAGCAGTACTTC,CASSTGPGINEQYF,many,TRBJ2-7,TRBV9,-
TGTGCCAGCAGTTTAAGGGTAAACGGCACACCCCTCCACTTT,CASSLRVNGTPLHF,few,TRBJ1-6,TRBV27,-
TGTGCCAGCAGTCCACGGACCACAAACAATGAGCAGTTCTTC,CASSPRTTNNEQFF,many,TRBJ2-1,TRBV27,-
TGTGCCAGCAGTTACATGGGGATCGGCTACGAGCAGTACTTC,CASSYMGIGYEQYF,many,TRBJ2-7,TRBV6-2/TRBV6-3,-
TGTGCCAGCTCAACAGGGGGCCACTATGGCTACACCTTC,CASSTGGHYGYTF,many,TRBJ1-2,TRBV18,TRBD1
TGTGCCAGCAGCGCTATCACAGATACGCAGTATTTT,CASSAITDTQYF,few,TRBJ2-3,TRBV9,-
TGTGCCAGCTCACCACAGGGCCTAGCGGGAGGGCCTCCGACGCAGTATTTT,CASSPQGLAGGPPTQYF,-,TRBJ2-3,TRBV18,TRBD2
TGTGCCAGCAGTGGGAACCAAGAGACCCAGTACTTC,CASSGNQETQYF,many,TRBJ2-5,TRBV2,-
TGCGCCAGCAGCTTGGAACTCTTCTACGAGCAGTACTTC,CASSLELFYEQYF,few,TRBJ2-7,TRBV5-1,-
TGCAGTGCCCTACAGGGTAATGGAGCTGAAGCTTTCTTT,CSALQGNGAEAFF,-,TRBJ1-1,TRBV20-1,-
TGTGCCAGCAGTTACTCGTATTCTGGGACAGGGGATCGAGAGACCCAGTACTTC,CASSYSYSGTGDRETQYF,few,TRBJ2-5,TRBV6-6,TRBD1
TGCAGTGCTAGAGGGGACAGAGATGTTTTAAACACCGGGGAGCTGTTTTTT,CSARGDRDVLNTGELFF,few,TRBJ2-2,TRBV20-1,TRBD1
TGTGCCAGCCGAGACAGGAGCTCCTACAATGAGCAGTTCTTC,CASRDRSSYNEQFF,few,TRBJ2-1,TRBV27,-
TGTGCCAGCAGCTTAGGACAGGGGAACGCAGATACGCAGTATTTT,CASSLGQGNADTQYF,-,TRBJ2-3,TRBV7-2,TRBD1
TGTGCCAGCAGTTATGGCGGGTACGCAGATACGCAGTATTTT,CASSYGGYADTQYF,many,TRBJ2-3,TRBV6-1,-
TGTGCCAGCAGTTATGTCGGGGGGAACTATGGCTACACCTTC,CASSYVGGNYGYTF,many,TRBJ1-2,TRBV6-1,-
TGTGCCAGCAGTTCCACGGGACAGGGGGCGGCCACCGGGGAGCTGTTTTTT,CASSSTGQGAATGELFF,-,TRBJ2-2,TRBV6-5,TRBD1
TGTGCCAGCAGCTTGTGGGGCGACAATCAGCCCCAGCATTTT,CASSLWGDNQPQHF,many,TRBJ1-5,TRBV5-5,-
TGTGCCAGCAGCCAAGGGACAGGGGTTAAACTCGAGCAGTACTTC,CASSQGTGVKLEQYF,few,TRBJ2-7,TRBV4-2,TRBD1
TGTGCCAGCAGCTTGCGAATCGGGAGTTACGATGAAAAACTGTTTTTT,CASSLRIGSYDEKLFF,few,TRBJ1-4,TRBV5-6,-
TGCAGTGCTAGACGGGACTCCTACAATGAGCAGTTCTTC,CSARRDSYNEQFF,few,TRBJ2-1,TRBV20-1,-
TGTGCCAGCAGCCGCACTAGGGCAGGGAGGGCAGATACGCAGTATTTT,CASSRTRAGRADTQYF,-,TRBJ2-3,TRBV5-6,TRBD2
TGTGCCAGTAGTATAGTTAGCGGGAGGGCCTATGAGCAGTTCTTC,CASSIVSGRAYEQFF,-,TRBJ2-1,TRBV19,TRBD2
TGCAGCGTTGCTGGGTACACTGAAGCTTTCTTT,CSVAGYTEAFF,few,TRBJ1-1,TRBV29-1,-
TGTGCCAGCAGTTACGGACAGGGGGCCAATGAGCAGTTCTTC,CASSYGQGANEQFF,many,TRBJ2-1,TRBV6-1,TRBD1
TGTGCCAGCAGCGTAGAGGCAGGGGAGAACACTGAAGCTTTCTTT,CASSVEAGENTEAFF,-,TRBJ1-1,TRBV9,-
TGTGCCAGCAGCCAGGGAGCCTCTGGAAACACCATATATTTT,CASSQGASGNTIYF,many,TRBJ1-3,TRBV3-1,-
TGTGCCAGCAGCTTATCGCGGGAGGGCGAACTAGCCAAAAACATTCAGTACTTC,CASSLSREGELAKNIQYF,few,TRBJ2-4,TRBV13,TRBD2
TGTGCCAGCAGCGGGACTAGCGGGGCCTACGAGCAGTACTTC,CASSGTSGAYEQYF,many,TRBJ2-7,TRBV2,TRBD2
TGTGCCAGCAGCCCACAGGCTGCGCGGGGTGGCTACACCTTC,CASSPQAARGGYTF,many,TRBJ1-2,TRBV7-2,-
TGCGCCAGCAGCCGGGATCATGGGGGATTCTCCTACAATGAGCAGTTCTTC,CASSRDHGGFSYNEQFF,-,TRBJ2-1,TRBV4-3,-
TGTGCCAGTACCCTGGGACAGGGTGAGGGACCCCAGCATTTT,CASTLGQGEGPQHF,-,TRBJ1-5,TRBV19,TRBD1
TGTGCCATCAGTGTCGGACTAGCGGGAGCCAACGAGCAGTACTTC,CAISVGLAGANEQYF,many,TRBJ2-7,TRBV10-3,TRBD2
TGTGCCAGCAGTTTTCCTTTGTCAGGACGGGGCTACACCTTC,CASSFPLSGRGYTF,-,TRBJ1-2,TRBV12-3/TRBV12-4,-
TGTGCCAGTAGTGTCGCCGGAGCGCAAGAGACCCAGTACTTC,CASSVAGAQETQYF,few,TRBJ2-5,TRBV19,-
TGTGCCAGCAGTTTAGCCGAGGGCGGCAATCAGCCCCAGCATTTT,CASSLAEGGNQPQHF,many,TRBJ1-5,TRBV12-3/TRBV12-4,-
TGTGCCAGCAGCCCGGGACAGGGGATGGGAGCCAAAAACATTCAGTACTTC,CASSPGQGMGAKNIQYF,-,TRBJ2-4,TRBV5-6,TRBD1
TGTGCCAGCAGCGCCCCGGGACCCCCCAATGAGCAGTTCTTC,CASSAPGPPNEQFF,-,TRBJ2-1,TRBV7-9,-
TGTGCCAGCAGCTTAGACCCGACAGGAGATACGCAGTATTTT,CASSLDPTGDTQYF,-,TRBJ2-3,TRBV11-3,-
TGCAGTGCTAGGGATGTGGGAGGCGGGCAGTACTTC,CSARDVGGGQYF,-,TRBJ2-7,TRBV20-1,-
TGTGCCAGCAGTAAACAACGGGGCCACGAGCAGTACTTC,CASSKQRGHEQYF,many,TRBJ2-7,TRBV12-3/TRBV12-4,-
TGTGCCAGTAGTAGCCGGGACTCTTACTATGGCTACACCTTC,CASSSRDSYYGYTF,few,TRBJ1-2,TRBV19,-
TGCGCCAGCGTCATAGCGGGAGGAGGTTGGAATGAGCAGTTCTTC,CASVIAGGGWNEQFF,few,TRBJ2-1,TRBV5-1,TRBD2
TGTGCCAGCAGCGTAGAAGAGGGCGTGGGATCCTACGAGCAGTACTTC,CASSVEEGVGSYEQYF,many,TRBJ2-7,TRBV9,-
TGTGCCAGCAGCCAGCGGGGGTCCTATGGCTACACCTTC,CASSQRGSYGYTF,many,TRBJ1-2,TRBV7-9,-
TGCAGTGCGTTAACAGGGGGCTGGAACACTGAAGCTTTCTTT,CSALTGGWNTEAFF,many,TRBJ1-1,TRBV29-1,TRBD1
TGTGCCAGCAGCCCCAATCTAGCGGCCGGGGAGCTGTTTTTT,CASSPNLAAGELFF,-,TRBJ2-2,TRBV7-3,TRBD2
TGCAGCGTTCTCGCGGTTTCCTACAATGAGCAGTTCTTC,CSVLAVSYNEQFF,-,TRBJ2-1,TRBV29-1,-
TGCGCCAGCAGCTTGGCCATAGAGACCCAGTACTTC,CASSLAIETQYF,-,TRBJ2-5,TRBV5-1,-
TGTGCTAGTGGTTGGACTAGCGGGAGAACGTCACATGAGCAGTTCTTC,CASGWTSGRTSHEQFF,few,TRBJ2-1,TRBV12-5,TRBD2
TGTGCCAGCAGTTACGTTTCGGGAGGGAGCTCCTACAATGAGCAGTTCTTC,CASSYVSGGSSYNEQFF,few,TRBJ2-1,TRBV6-6,TRBD2
TGTGCCAGCAGACAAAGGGGCGGACTAGACCATCAAGAGACCCAGTACTTC,CASRQRGGLDHQETQYF,many,TRBJ2-5,TRBV6-2/TRBV6-3,TRBD2
TGTGCCAGCAGTGCGGCTGCCGAAAGCTCCTACAATGAGCAGTTCTTC,CASSAAAESSYNEQFF,many,TRBJ2-1,TRBV12-3/TRBV12-4,-
TGTGCCATCAGTGAGAGACGAGGGAACACCGGGGAGCTGTTTTTT,CAISERRGNTGELFF,-,TRBJ2-2,TRBV10-3,-
TGCAGTGCTAGAGAGCGGACTGAGGGGGGTGACAATGAGCAGTTCTTC,CSARERTEGGDNEQFF,-,TRBJ2-1,TRBV20-1,-